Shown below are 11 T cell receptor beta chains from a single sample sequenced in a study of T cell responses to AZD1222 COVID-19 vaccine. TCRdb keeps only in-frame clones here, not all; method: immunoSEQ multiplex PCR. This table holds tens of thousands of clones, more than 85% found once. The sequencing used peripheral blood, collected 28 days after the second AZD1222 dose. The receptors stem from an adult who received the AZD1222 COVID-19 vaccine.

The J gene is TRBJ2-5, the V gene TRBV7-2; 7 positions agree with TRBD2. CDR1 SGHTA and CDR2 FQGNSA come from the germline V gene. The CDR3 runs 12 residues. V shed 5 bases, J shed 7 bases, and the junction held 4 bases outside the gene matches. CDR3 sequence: CASSMPGGTQYF. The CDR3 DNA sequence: TGTGCCAGCAGCATGCCGGGGGGGACCCAGTACTTC.

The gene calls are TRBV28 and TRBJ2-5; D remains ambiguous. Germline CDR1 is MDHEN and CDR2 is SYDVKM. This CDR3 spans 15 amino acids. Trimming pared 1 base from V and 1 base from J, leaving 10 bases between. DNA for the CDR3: TGTGCCAGCAGTTTATCGGCGTCCCCCCAAGAGACCCAGTACTTC. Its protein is CASSLSASPQETQYF.

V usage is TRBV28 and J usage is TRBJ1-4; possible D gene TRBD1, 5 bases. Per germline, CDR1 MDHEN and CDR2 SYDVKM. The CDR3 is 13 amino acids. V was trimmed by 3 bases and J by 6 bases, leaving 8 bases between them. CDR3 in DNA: TGTGCCAGCAGTTTGGGCAGGGATGAAAAACTGTTTTTT. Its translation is CASSLGRDEKLFF.

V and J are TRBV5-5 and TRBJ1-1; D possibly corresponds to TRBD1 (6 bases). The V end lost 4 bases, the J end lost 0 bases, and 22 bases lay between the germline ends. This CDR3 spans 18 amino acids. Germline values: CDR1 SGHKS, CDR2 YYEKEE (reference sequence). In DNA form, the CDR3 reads TGTGCCAGCAGCCAAATTGCGGACAGCCTTGGTTTGAACACTGAAGCTTTCTTT. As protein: CASSQIADSLGLNTEAFF.

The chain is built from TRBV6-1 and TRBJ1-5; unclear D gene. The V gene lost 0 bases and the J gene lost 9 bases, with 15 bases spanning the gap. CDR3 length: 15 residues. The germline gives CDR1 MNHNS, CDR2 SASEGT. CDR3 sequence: CASSEALDTAGPQHF. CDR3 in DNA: TGTGCCAGCAGTGAAGCGCTTGACACCGCTGGGCCCCAGCATTTT.

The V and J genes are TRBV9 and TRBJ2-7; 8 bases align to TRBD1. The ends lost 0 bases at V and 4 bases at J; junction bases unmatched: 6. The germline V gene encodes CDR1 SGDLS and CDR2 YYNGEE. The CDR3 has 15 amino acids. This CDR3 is CASSVDPGGAYEQYF. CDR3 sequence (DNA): TGTGCCAGCAGCGTAGATCCAGGGGGCGCGTACGAGCAGTACTTC.

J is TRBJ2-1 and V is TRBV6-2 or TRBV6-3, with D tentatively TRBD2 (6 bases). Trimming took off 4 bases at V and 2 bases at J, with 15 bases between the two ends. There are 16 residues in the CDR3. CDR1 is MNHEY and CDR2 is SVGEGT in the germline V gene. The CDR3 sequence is CASSSRLARAYNEQFF. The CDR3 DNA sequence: TGTGCCAGCAGTTCCCGGCTAGCGAGAGCCTACAATGAGCAGTTCTTC.

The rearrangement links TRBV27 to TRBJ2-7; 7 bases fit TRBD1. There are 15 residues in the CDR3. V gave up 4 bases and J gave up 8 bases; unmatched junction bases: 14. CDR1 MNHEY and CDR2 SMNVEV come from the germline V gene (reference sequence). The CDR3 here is CASSYAGRGIIQQYF. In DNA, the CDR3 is TGTGCCAGCAGTTACGCGGGCAGGGGGATTATTCAGCAGTACTTC.

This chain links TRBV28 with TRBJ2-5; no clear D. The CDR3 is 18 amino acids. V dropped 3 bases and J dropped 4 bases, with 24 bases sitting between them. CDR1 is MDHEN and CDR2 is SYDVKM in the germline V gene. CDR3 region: CASSFPGLSTDQRETQYF. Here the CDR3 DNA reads TGTGCCAGCAGTTTCCCCGGCCTTAGCACAGACCAGCGAGAGACCCAGTACTTC.

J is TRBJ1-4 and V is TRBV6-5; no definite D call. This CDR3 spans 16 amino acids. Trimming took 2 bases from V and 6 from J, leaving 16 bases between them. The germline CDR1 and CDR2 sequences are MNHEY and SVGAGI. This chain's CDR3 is CASSYRSARRDEKLFF. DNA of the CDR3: TGTGCCAGCAGTTACCGTTCGGCCAGGAGGGATGAAAAACTGTTTTTT.

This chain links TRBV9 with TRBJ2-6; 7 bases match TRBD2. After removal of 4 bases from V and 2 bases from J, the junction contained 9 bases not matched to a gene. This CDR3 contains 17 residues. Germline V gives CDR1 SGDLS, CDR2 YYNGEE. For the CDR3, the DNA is TGTGCCAGCAGCCCATACCGCGGGAGCGCTGGGGCCAACGTCCTGACTTTC. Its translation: CASSPYRGSAGANVLTF.